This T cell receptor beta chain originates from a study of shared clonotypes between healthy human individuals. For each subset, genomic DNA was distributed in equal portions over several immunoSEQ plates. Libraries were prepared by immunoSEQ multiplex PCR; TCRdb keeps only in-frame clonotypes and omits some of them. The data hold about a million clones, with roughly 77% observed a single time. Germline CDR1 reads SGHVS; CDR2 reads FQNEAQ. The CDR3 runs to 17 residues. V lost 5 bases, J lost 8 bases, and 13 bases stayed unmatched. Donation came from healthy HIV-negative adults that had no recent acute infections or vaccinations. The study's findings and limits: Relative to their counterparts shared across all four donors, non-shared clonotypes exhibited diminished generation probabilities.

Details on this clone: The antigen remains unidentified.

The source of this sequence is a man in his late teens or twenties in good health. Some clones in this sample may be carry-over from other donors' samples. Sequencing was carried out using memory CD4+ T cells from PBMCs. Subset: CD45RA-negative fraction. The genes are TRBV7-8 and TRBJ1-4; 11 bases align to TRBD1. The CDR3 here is CASSQTYGQGAVEKLFF. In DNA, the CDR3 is TGTGCCAGCAGCCAAACGTATGGACAGGGGGCGGTGGAAAAACTGTTTTTT. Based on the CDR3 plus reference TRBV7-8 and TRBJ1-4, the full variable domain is GAGVSQSPRYKVAKRGQDVALRCDPISGHVSLFWYQQALGQGPEFLTYFQNEAQLDKSGLPSDRFFAERPEGSVSTLKIQRTQQEDSAVYLCASSQTYGQGAVEKLFFGSGTQLSVL.